This paragraph reports one T cell receptor beta chain. This specimen belongs to a study of blood T cell repertoires in COVID-19. Study background: Researchers got acute and convalescent COVID-19 samples from the United States, Italy and Spain. Sample material is recorded as cDNA or gDNA derived from T cells, B-cell-depleted T cells, or PBMCs.

In the original workflow: Nucleated cell number was recorded as an estimate derived from reference gene primer amplification. Sequencing used immunoSEQ multiplex PCR; TCRdb keeps in-frame clones, though not all of them. For V, J and clone size, that table is used; D and trimming come from the DNA. The table lists about 230,000 clones, roughly 81% of them singletons. V lost 2 bases and J 10 bases, leaving 17 bases between the germline ends. Germline values: CDR1 SEHNR, CDR2 FQNEAQ (reference sequence). CDR3 length equals 15 residues. The receptor's source is a middle-aged man with acute or convalescent COVID-19. This sequence joins TRBV7-9 and TRBJ1-4; D is perhaps TRBD1 (5 bases). Material: peripheral blood. The CDR3 region has the DNA TGTGCCAGCAGCTTATGGGGGGAAGCTACTGGAAAACTGTTTTTT. This encodes CASSLWGEATGKLFF.